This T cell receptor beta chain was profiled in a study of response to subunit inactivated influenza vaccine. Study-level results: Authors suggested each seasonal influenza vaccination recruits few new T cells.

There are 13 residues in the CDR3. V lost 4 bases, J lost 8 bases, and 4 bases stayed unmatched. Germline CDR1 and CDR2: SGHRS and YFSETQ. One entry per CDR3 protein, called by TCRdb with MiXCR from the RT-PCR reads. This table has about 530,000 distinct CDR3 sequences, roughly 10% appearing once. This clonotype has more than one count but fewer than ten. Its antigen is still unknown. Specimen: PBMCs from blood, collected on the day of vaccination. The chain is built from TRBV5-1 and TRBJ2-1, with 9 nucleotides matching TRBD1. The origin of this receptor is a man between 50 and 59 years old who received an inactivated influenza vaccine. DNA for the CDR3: TGCGCCAGCAGCGTGGGGACAGGGTATGAGCAGTTCTTC. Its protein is CASSVGTGYEQFF.